The 3 T cell receptor beta chains reported below all come from one sample, sequenced in a study of cytomegalovirus exposure and HLA in healthy donors. This PCR relied on a set of 60 Vbeta primers and 13 Jbeta primers. Libraries were prepared by immunoSEQ multiplex PCR; TCRdb keeps only in-frame clonotypes and omits some of them. The top ten clones hold under 6% of a sample with approximately 120,000 clones, 8% to 11% of them seen once. The material sequenced was PBMCs. Receptors originate from a woman younger than 30 in good health and CMV-seropositive.

The chain couples TRBV7-2 to TRBJ2-7; unclear D gene. The germline V and J ends were trimmed by 1 base and 4 bases, with 8 bases remaining between them. CDR1 and CDR2 (germline): SGHTA, FQGNSA. The CDR3 loop spans 13 amino acids. The CDR3 coding sequence is TGTGCCAGCAGCTTAGGAAGCTTATACGAGCAGTACTTC. Translated, it gives CASSLGSLYEQYF.

This chain links TRBV5-8 with TRBJ2-1, with TRBD2 matching 8 bases. This CDR3 has 15 residues. The V gene end was trimmed by 6 bases and the J gene end by 9 bases; junction bases not matched to a gene: 14. From germline, CDR1 is SGHTS and CDR2 YDEGEE. As DNA, the CDR3 is TGTGCCAGCACCGGGGGGGAGACTAGTCTCAGTGAGCAGTTCTTC. This encodes CASTGGETSLSEQFF.

The chain links TRBV6-5 to TRBJ2-3; possibly TRBD2 for D (6 bases). Trimming shortened V by 2 bases and J by 5 bases, and 8 bases separated the two germline ends. Germline CDR1 is MNHEY and CDR2 is SVGAGI. The CDR3 loop spans 13 amino acids. CDR3 loop: CASSYGGVDTQYF. CDR3 DNA: TGTGCCAGCAGTTACGGCGGGGTAGATACGCAGTATTTT.